A selection of T cell receptor beta chains follows, all from one sample in a study of blood T cell repertoires in COVID-19. Produced via immunoSEQ multiplex PCR; TCRdb's table is partial and in-frame only. The sample gives over 30,000 clones, 88% of which show up once; 14% is in the top ten. Sample: peripheral blood. These receptors all come from a human donor with active COVID-19. The donor label of this sample is uncertain. Each CDR3 is given with its conserved first and last residue. D genes are given only for firm matches. Clone size is shown for a subset of rows, as once, few, many or a class of expanded clone.

V gene	D gene	J gene	clone size	CDR3 DNA	CDR3 protein
TRBV7-3	TRBD2	TRBJ2-5	NA	TGTGCCAGCAGCTTATGGCGGGGGGAGACCCAGTACTTC	CASSLWRGETQYF
TRBV6-5	NA	TRBJ2-5	NA	TGTGCCAGCAGACAGGGGGGGCGGGAGACCCAGTACTTC	CASRQGGRETQYF
TRBV9	TRBD2	TRBJ2-5	NA	TGTGCCAGCAGCGGCAACATCGGGCTAGCGGGGGGGCTGCAAGAGACCCAGTACTTC	CASSGNIGLAGGLQETQYF
TRBV29-1	NA	TRBJ1-1	NA	TGCAGCGTTGAAGTACCGGGTCTGGGTGAAGCTTTCTTT	CSVEVPGLGEAFF
TRBV4-3	NA	TRBJ2-7	NA	TGCGCCAGCAGCCAAGGGACTCGATACGAGCAGTACTTC	CASSQGTRYEQYF
TRBV6-2/TRBV6-3	TRBD2	TRBJ2-1	NA	TGTGCCAGCAGTTACCTGGCTAGCGGGGCTGGGAATGAGCAGTTCTTC	CASSYLASGAGNEQFF
TRBV6-2/TRBV6-3	TRBD1	TRBJ1-1	few	TGTGCCAGCAGGCCTTCAGGGGGACCTGAAGCTTTCTTT	CASRPSGGPEAFF
TRBV4-3	NA	TRBJ1-5	NA	TGCGCCAGCAGCCAAGTCTTAGGGGGTAATCAGCCCCAGCATTTT	CASSQVLGGNQPQHF
TRBV5-6	TRBD1	TRBJ1-4	NA	TGTGCCAGCAGCGAAGACAGGGTCGGAAAACTGTTTTTT	CASSEDRVGKLFF
TRBV7-7	TRBD1	TRBJ2-2	NA	TGTGCTAGCAGCCCCGCACAGGGGGCTGTGCTGTTTTTT	CASSPAQGAVLFF
TRBV19	TRBD2	TRBJ2-3	NA	TGTGCCAGTAGTATAGTCCCCCTAGCGGGGGCCAGCACAGATACGCAGTATTTT	CASSIVPLAGASTDTQYF
TRBV7-9	TRBD1	TRBJ1-6	few	TGTGCCAGCAGACCCGGGACAGGGTTTTCACCCCTCCACTTT	CASRPGTGFSPLHF
TRBV5-4	NA	TRBJ2-7	NA	TGTGCCAGCAGCTTGGGCGGCGAGGGCTACGAGCAGTACTTC	CASSLGGEGYEQYF
TRBV4-1	NA	TRBJ2-3	NA	TGCGCCAGCAGCCATGAGCGGCTGAGCACAGATACGCAGTATTTT	CASSHERLSTDTQYF
TRBV4-1	TRBD1	TRBJ1-2	NA	TGCGCCAGCAGCCAAGCTCCAGGGGGCTATGGCTACACCTTC	CASSQAPGGYGYTF
TRBV25-1	NA	TRBJ1-4	NA	TGTGCCAGCAGTGCGTTACCGACAGAGAAACTGTTTTTT	CASSALPTEKLFF
TRBV4-2	NA	TRBJ1-1	NA	TGTGCCAGCAGCCAAGCGCCAGGGGAGGGTTGGTTACGCTTT	CASSQAPGEGWLRF
TRBV7-2	TRBD1	TRBJ1-2	NA	TGTGCCAGCAGCCTCTCGACAGGGATTTTCACCTTC	CASSLSTGIFTF
TRBV15	TRBD1	TRBJ1-2	NA	TGTGCCACCAGCAGAGTTGGGACAGATTATGGCTACACCTTC	CATSRVGTDYGYTF
TRBV4-3	NA	TRBJ1-2	NA	TGCGCCAGCAGCCAAGGACCAGAGGGCTATGGCTACACCTTC	CASSQGPEGYGYTF
TRBV6-1	TRBD1	TRBJ1-5	NA	TGTGCCAGCAGTGTTGACCACCCGGGACAGGGGAGTCAGCCCCAGCATTTT	CASSVDHPGQGSQPQHF
TRBV6-5	NA	TRBJ1-5	once	TGTGCCAGCAGTTCAAGACAGCGATCCGAGCCCCAGCATTTT	CASSSRQRSEPQHF
TRBV11-2	NA	TRBJ2-7	NA	TGTGCCAGCAGCTTAGACGGGCGGGGATACTACGAGCAGTACTTC	CASSLDGRGYYEQYF
TRBV4-3	TRBD1	TRBJ2-1	once	TGCGCCAGCAGCCAAGACCGACAGGGTCCCTACAATGAGCAGTTCTTC	CASSQDRQGPYNEQFF
TRBV6-2/TRBV6-3	NA	TRBJ2-5	NA	TGTGCCAGCAGTTACGATAAGCGCCGCGTAAAAGAGACCCAGTACTTC	CASSYDKRRVKETQYF
TRBV5-1	NA	TRBJ1-1	NA	TGCGCCAGCAGCTTGGCCCTCGGGACTCAGAGAGATGAAGCTTTCTTT	CASSLALGTQRDEAFF
TRBV2	TRBD2	TRBJ2-3	NA	TGTGCCAGCAGCTATAGCGGGGGACTCACAGATACGCAGTATTTT	CASSYSGGLTDTQYF
TRBV18	NA	TRBJ2-5	NA	TGTGCCAGCTCACGACTACAGCGGGCGAGCCAGTACTTC	CASSRLQRASQYF
TRBV7-9	TRBD1	TRBJ1-1	once	TGTGCCAGCCGGGACAGCCTGGGGACTGAAGCTTTCTTT	CASRDSLGTEAFF
TRBV11-2	NA	TRBJ1-1	NA	TGTGCCAGCAGCTTAGGTTTTTCGGCTGAAGCTTTCTTT	CASSLGFSAEAFF
TRBV27	NA	TRBJ1-1	NA	TGTGCCAGCTCCCTAGGGCCCTCCCGAGGGCGCACTGAAGCTTTCTTT	CASSLGPSRGRTEAFF
TRBV6-2/TRBV6-3	TRBD1	TRBJ2-7	NA	TGTGCCAGCAGTTCCCCCCCCCGGACAGGGGGAACCTACGAGCAGTACTTC	CASSSPPRTGGTYEQYF
TRBV27	TRBD1	TRBJ1-2	NA	TGTGCCAGCAGGTTGACAGGGGGCTTGGATGGCTACACCTTC	CASRLTGGLDGYTF
TRBV11-2	TRBD1	TRBJ2-1	NA	TGTGCCAGCAGCCTCACGGCCGGGACAGGGGGTTATAATGAGCAGTTCTTC	CASSLTAGTGGYNEQFF
TRBV27	NA	TRBJ1-2	NA	TGTGCCAGCAGTGCACAGGGTCAAGGCTACACCTTC	CASSAQGQGYTF
TRBV19	NA	TRBJ2-7	NA	TGTGCCAGTAGTATAGTCGAGGGCCCCTACGAGCAGTACTTC	CASSIVEGPYEQYF
TRBV6-2/TRBV6-3	NA	TRBJ2-5	NA	TGTGCCAGCAGTTACTCGAGGGAGACCCAGTACTTC	CASSYSRETQYF
TRBV19	TRBD1	TRBJ2-1	NA	TGTGCCAGTTCGACCCGGGACAGGGCCAACAATGAGCAGTTCTTC	CASSTRDRANNEQFF
TRBV19	TRBD1	TRBJ1-5	NA	TGTGCCAGTAGCATGATGGACAGGGACAATCAGCCCCAGCATTTT	CASSMMDRDNQPQHF
TRBV11-2	NA	TRBJ2-5	NA	TGTGCCAGCAGCGTAAAGGGGAGGACACGCGAAGAGACCCAGTACTTC	CASSVKGRTREETQYF
TRBV5-3	TRBD2	TRBJ2-1	NA	TGTGCCAGAAGCTCCTGTGGTTCTGGACTAGCAATCAATGAGCAGTTCTTC	CARSSCGSGLAINEQFF
TRBV10-3	NA	TRBJ1-2	NA	TGTGCCATCAGTACCACAGGTCTGCCCCTTGGCTACACCTTC	CAISTTGLPLGYTF
TRBV2	TRBD2	TRBJ2-1	NA	TGTGCCAGCAGTGAAGCGGGGCCGCTATCAGGACTAGCGGGGAGGAATGAGCAGTTCTTC	CASSEAGPLSGLAGRNEQFF
TRBV11-2	NA	TRBJ1-2	once	TGTGCCAGCAGCCCACGGGAAACTTATGGCTACACCTTC	CASSPRETYGYTF
TRBV5-1	NA	TRBJ2-2	NA	TGTGCCAGCAGCTTGACGGCGCGGGACGGGGAGCTGTTTTTT	CASSLTARDGELFF
TRBV18	TRBD1	TRBJ1-6	NA	TGTGCCAGCTCACCTGTGACAGGGACGTCACCCCTCCACTTT	CASSPVTGTSPLHF